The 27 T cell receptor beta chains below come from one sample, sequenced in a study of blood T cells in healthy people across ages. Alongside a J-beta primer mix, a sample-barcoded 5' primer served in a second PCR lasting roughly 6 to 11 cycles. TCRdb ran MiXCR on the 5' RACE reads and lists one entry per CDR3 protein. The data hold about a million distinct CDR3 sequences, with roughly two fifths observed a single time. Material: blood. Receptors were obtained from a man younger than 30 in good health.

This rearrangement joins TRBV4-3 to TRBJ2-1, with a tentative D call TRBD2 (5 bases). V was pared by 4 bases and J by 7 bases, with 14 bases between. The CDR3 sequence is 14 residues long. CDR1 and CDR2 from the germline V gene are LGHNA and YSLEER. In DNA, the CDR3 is TGCGCCAGCAGCCCAACGGGCCGAGGGAATGAGCAGTTCTTC. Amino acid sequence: CASSPTGRGNEQFF.

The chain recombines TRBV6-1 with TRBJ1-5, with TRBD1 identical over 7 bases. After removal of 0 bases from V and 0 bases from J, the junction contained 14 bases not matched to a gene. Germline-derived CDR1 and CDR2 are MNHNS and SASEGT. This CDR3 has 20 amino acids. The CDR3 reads CASSEALRGRGGYSNQPQHF. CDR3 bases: TGTGCCAGCAGTGAAGCGCTTCGAGGGCGAGGGGGCTATAGCAATCAGCCCCAGCATTTT.

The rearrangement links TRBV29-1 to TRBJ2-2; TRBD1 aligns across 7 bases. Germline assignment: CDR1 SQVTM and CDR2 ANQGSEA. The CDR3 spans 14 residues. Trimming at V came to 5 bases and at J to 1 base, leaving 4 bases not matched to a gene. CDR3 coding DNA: TGCAGCGTTTACCGGGACAGGAACACCGGGGAGCTGTTTTTT. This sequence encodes CSVYRDRNTGELFF.

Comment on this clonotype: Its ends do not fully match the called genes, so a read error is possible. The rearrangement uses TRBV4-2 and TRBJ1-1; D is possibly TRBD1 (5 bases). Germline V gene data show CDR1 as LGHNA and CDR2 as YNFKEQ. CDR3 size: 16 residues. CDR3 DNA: TGTGCCAGCGGCCAAGAGGGGTCAAGGAGCCCTCTTGAAGCTTTCTTT. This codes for CASGQEGSRSPLEAFF.

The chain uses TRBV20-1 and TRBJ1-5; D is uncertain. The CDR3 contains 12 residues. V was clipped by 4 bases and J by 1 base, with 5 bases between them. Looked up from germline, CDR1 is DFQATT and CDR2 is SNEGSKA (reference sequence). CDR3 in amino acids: CSAKASNQPQHF. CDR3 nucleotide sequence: TGCAGTGCTAAGGCCAGCAATCAGCCCCAGCATTTT.

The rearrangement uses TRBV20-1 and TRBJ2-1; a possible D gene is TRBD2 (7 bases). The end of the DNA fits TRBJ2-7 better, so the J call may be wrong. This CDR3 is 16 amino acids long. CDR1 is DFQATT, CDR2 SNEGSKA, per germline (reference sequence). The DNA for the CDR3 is TGCAGTGCTCCCCGCGGGGGCAGGAGCTCCTACAATGAGCAGTACTTC. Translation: CSAPRGGRSSYNEQYF.

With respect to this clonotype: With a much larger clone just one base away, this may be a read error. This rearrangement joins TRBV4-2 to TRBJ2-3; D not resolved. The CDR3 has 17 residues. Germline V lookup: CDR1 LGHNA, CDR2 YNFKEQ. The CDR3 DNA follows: TGCGCCAGCAACCAAGTTCATGAGGCAGCTAGCACAGATACGCAGTATTTT. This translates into CASNQVHEAASTDTQYF.

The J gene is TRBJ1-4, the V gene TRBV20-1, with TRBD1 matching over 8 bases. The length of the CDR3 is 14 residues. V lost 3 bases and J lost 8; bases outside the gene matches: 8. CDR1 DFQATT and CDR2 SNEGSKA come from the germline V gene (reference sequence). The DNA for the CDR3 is TGCAGTGCTAGTTACCGGCAGGGGGCGGAAAAACTGTTTTTT. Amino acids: CSASYRQGAEKLFF.

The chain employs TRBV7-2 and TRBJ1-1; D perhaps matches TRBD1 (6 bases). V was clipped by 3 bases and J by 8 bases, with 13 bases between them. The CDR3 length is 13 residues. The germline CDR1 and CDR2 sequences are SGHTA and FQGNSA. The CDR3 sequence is CASSFLRTAEAFF. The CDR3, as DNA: TGTGCCAGCAGCTTTCTCCGGACAGCCGAAGCTTTCTTT.

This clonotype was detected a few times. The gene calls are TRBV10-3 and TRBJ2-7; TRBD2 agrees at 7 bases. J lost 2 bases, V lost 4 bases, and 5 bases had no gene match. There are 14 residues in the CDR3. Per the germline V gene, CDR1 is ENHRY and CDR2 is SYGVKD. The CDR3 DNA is TGTGCCATCAGTGCCGAAGCGGGGACCTACGAGCAGTACTTC. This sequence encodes CAISAEAGTYEQYF.

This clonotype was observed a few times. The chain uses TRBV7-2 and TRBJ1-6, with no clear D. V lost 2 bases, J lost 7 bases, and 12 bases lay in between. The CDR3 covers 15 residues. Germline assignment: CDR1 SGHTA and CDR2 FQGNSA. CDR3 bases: TGTGCCAGCAGCTTATCCCCTCGGGTAAATTCACCCCTCCACTTT. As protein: CASSLSPRVNSPLHF.

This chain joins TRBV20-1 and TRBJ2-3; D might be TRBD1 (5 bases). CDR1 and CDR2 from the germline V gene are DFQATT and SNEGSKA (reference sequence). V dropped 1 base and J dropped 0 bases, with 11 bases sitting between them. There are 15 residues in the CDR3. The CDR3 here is CSARGGLSSTDTQYF. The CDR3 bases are TGCAGTGCTAGAGGGGGCCTCTCTAGCACAGATACGCAGTATTTT.

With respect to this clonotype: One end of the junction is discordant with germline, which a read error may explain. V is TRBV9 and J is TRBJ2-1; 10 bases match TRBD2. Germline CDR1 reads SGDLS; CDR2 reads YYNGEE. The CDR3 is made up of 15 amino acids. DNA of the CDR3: TGTGCCGGCAGCGTTACTAGCGGGGCCTACAATGAGCAGTTCTTC. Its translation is CAGSVTSGAYNEQFF.

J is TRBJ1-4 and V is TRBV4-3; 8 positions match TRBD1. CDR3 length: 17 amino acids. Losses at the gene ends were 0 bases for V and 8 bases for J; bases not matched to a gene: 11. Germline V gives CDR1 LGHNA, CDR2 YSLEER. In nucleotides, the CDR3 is TGCGCCAGCAGCCAAGAAGATGGTTGGGACAGGAAGGAAAAACTGTTTTTT. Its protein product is CASSQEDGWDRKEKLFF.

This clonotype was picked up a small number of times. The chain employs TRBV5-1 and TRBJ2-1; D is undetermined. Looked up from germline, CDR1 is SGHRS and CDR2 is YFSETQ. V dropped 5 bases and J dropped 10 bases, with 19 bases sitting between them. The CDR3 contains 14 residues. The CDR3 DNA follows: TGCGCCAGCAGTAGATTCACCTCGGGCGAGGAGCAGTTCTTC. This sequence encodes CASSRFTSGEEQFF.

Here the CDR3 reads CASSQRPHMNTEAFF. The CDR3 nucleotides are TGTGCCAGCAGTCAACGTCCACACATGAACACTGAAGCTTTCTTT. The chain employs TRBV7-3 and TRBJ1-1; the D is unclear. Germline CDR1 and CDR2: SGHTA and FQGTGA. The length of the CDR3 is 15 residues. V lost 6 bases and J 0 bases, leaving 14 bases between the germline ends.

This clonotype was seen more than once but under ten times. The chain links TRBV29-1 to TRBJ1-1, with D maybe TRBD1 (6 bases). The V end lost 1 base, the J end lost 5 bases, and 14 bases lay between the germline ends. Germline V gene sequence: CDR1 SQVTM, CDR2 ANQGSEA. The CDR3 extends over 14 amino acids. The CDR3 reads CSVEVRGLWTEAFF. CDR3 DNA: TGCAGCGTTGAAGTCCGGGGGCTGTGGACTGAAGCTTTCTTT.

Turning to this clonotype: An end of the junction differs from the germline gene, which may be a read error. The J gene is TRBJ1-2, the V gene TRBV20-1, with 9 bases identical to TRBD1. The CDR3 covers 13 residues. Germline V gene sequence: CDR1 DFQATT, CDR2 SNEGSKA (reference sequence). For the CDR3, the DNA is TGCAGTGCTCCTCCGGACAGGGGAATTGGCTGCACCTTC. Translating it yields CSAPPDRGIGCTF.

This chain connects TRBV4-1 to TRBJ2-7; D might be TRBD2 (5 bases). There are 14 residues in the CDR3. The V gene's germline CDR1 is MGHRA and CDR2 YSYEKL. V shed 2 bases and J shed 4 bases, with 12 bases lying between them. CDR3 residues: CASSQRVTGYEQYF. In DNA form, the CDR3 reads TGCGCCAGCAGCCAAAGAGTAACGGGGTACGAGCAGTACTTC.

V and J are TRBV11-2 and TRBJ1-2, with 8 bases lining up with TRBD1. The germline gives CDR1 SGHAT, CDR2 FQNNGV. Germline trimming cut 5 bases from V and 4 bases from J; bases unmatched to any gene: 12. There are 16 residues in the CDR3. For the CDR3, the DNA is TGTGCCAGCAGCCCTACACCCGACAGGGGAGTCTATGGCTACACCTTC. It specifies CASSPTPDRGVYGYTF. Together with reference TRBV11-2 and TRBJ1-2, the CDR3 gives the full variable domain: EAGVAQSPRYKIIEKRQSVAFWCNPISGHATLYWYQQILGQGPKLLIQFQNNGVVDDSQLPKDRFSAERLKGVDSTLKIQPAKLEDSAVYLCASSPTPDRGVYGYTFGSGTRLTVV.

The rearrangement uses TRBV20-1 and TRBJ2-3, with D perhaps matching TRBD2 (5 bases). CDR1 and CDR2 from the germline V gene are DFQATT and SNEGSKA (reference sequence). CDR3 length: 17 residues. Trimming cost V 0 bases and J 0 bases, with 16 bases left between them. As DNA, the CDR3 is TGCAGTGCTAGAGATGGCGGACTCCATGCTAGCACAGATACGCAGTATTTT. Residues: CSARDGGLHASTDTQYF.

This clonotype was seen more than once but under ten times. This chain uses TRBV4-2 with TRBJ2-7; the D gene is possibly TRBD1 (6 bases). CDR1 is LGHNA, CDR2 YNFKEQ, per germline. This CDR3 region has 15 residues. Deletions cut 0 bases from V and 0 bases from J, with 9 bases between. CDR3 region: CASSQDQGSSYEQYF. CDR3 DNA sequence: TGTGCCAGCAGCCAAGATCAGGGGAGCTCCTACGAGCAGTACTTC.

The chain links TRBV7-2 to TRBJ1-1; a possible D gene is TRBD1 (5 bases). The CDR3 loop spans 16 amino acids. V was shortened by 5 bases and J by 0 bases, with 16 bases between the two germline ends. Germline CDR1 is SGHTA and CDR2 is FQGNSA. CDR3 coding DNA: TGTGCCAGCAGCAAAGGGACGTCTGGGATGAACACTGAAGCTTTCTTT. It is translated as CASSKGTSGMNTEAFF.

The DNA for the CDR3 is TGCGCCAGCAGCTTGCTAGGACAAACCTACGAGCAGTACTTC. This sequence encodes CASSLLGQTYEQYF. The chain combines TRBV5-1 with TRBJ2-7, with D maybe TRBD1 (5 bases). Germline V gene data show CDR1 as SGHRS and CDR2 as YFSETQ. This CDR3 region has 14 residues. Trimming shortened V by 1 base and J by 2 bases, and 10 bases separated the two germline ends.

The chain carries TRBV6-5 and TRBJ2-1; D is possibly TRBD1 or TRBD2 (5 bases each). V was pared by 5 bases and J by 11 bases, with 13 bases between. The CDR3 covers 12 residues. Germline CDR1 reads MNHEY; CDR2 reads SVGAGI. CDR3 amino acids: CASSLPGTQQFF. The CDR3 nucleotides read TGTGCCAGCAGTCTCCCCGGGACCCAGCAGTTCTTC.

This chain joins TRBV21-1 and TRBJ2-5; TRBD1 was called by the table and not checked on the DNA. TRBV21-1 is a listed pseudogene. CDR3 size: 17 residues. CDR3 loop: CASSKEGLAGGGETQYF. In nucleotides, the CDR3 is TGTGCCAGCAGCAAAGAAGGATTGGCGGGGGGCGGGGAGACCCAGTACTTC.

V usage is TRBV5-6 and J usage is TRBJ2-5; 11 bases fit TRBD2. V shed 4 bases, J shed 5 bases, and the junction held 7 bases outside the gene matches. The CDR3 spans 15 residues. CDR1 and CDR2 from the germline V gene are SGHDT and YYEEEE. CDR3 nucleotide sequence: TGTGCCAGCAGCCTGGGACTAGCGGACTATGAGACCCAGTACTTC. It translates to CASSLGLADYETQYF.